The T cell receptor (beta chain) under discussion was sequenced for a study of a mutant IDH1 vaccine in newly diagnosed glioma. Germline lookup yields CDR1 LGHNT and CDR2 FRNRAP. Trimming stripped 3 bases from V and 3 bases from J, with 12 bases between. This CDR3 is 14 amino acids long. Measured with immunoSEQ multiplex PCR; TCRdb has only the in-frame clones, and not every one. This sample has around 100,000 clones, with roughly 90% found just once. Sample time point: week 11, during vaccination. Each vaccine dose was 300 ug of mutant IDH1 20-mer peptide, with topical imiquimod. Study-wide results and limits: With respect to changes in top peripheral T cell clonotypes, pseudoprogression seemed unrelated.

In its sample, this clone was seen once. Its antigen is not known. This specimen consisted of PBMCs, obtained from a glioma patient whose treatment included an IDH1 peptide vaccine. The chain is built from TRBV12-5 and TRBJ2-7; D unresolved. The clonotype was recovered from a woman aged 45-65 years with glioma. CDR3 coding DNA: TGTGCTAGTGGTTTCTTTAGGGAATACTACGAGCAGTACTTC. Protein product: CASGFFREYYEQYF.